The clone carrying this T cell receptor (beta chain) has more than one count but fewer than ten. This record comes from a study of blood T cell repertoires in COVID-19. Background on the study: Both acute and convalescent COVID-19 samples were obtained from the United States, Italy and Spain. From T cells, B-cell-depleted T cells, or PBMCs came the material, which was cDNA or gDNA.

In the authors' methods: Researchers report that nucleated cell counts were estimated from reference gene primer amplification. Sequenced by immunoSEQ multiplex PCR; TCRdb stores in-frame clones only, minus some. V and J calls and clone size follow that table, whereas D and trimming were derived from the DNA. The table shows 40,000 or so clones, with 75% to 90% occurring only once. Trimming left V 1 base short and J 1 base short, with 13 bases between. The germline V gene has CDR1 LGHNA and CDR2 YSLEER. This CDR3 has 16 residues. The receptor's source is a human donor in a cohort sampled during active COVID-19. The chain links TRBV4-3 to TRBJ1-1; D might be TRBD1 (6 bases). The sequenced material came from peripheral blood. CDR3 region: CASSQGFHRENTEAFF. CDR3 coding DNA: TGCGCCAGCAGCCAAGGATTCCACAGGGAGAACACTGAAGCTTTCTTT.